This TCR beta chain was obtained from a study of blood T cells in healthy people across ages. Notes on the study in general: Donors of long life had a larger count of naive CD4+ cells and greater diversity than aged donors.

There are 11 residues in the CDR3. Germline V lookup: CDR1 DFQATT, CDR2 SNEGSKA (reference sequence). Trimming pared 6 bases from V and 5 bases from J, leaving 10 bases between. The use of a sample-barcoded 5' primer and a J-beta primer mix characterized a second PCR of roughly 6 to 11 cycles. Using its own MiXCR run on the 5' RACE reads, TCRdb lists one record per CDR3 protein. In the table there are 780,000 or so distinct CDR3 sequences, approximately 53% of which are singletons. In the case of this clonotype: The antigen is undetermined.

The receptor's source is a man aged 35 to 55 in good health. The sample was blood. This chain links TRBV20-1 with TRBJ2-5; no clear D. CDR3 protein: CSAPFWETQYF. CDR3 coding DNA: TGCAGTGCCCCGTTTTGGGAGACCCAGTACTTC.